Below are 28 T cell receptor beta chains sequenced from a single sample in a study of metastatic and nonmetastatic thyroid tumors. Before thyroid surgery, none of the patients had received any treatment. TCRdb redid the clone calls on the PCR reads using MiXCR. The table includes more than 85,000 clones, around 7.8% detected once. Sequenced material: blood. These receptors came from a female donor with papillary thyroid cancer or a benign thyroid nodule (not recorded which). Some clones in this sample may be carry-over from other donors' samples.

This clone was observed many times. The chain combines TRBV12-3 or TRBV12-4 with TRBJ2-5; D uncertain. Trimming removed 3 bases from V and 4 bases from J, with 6 bases in between. The CDR3 runs 12 residues. The CDR3 spells CASSFSRETQYF. The CDR3 nucleotides read TGTGCCAGCAGTTTCTCTCGAGAGACCCAGTACTTC.

Of note for this clone: One end of the junction fails to match germline, which may point to a read error. V and J are TRBV10-3 and TRBJ2-6; D is unresolved. This CDR3 contains 15 residues. The germline V gene has CDR1 ENHRY and CDR2 SYGVKD. The CDR3 is CATSLEYSGSNVLTF. CDR3 coding DNA: TGTGCCACCTCCCTGGAGTACTCTGGGTCCAACGTCCTGACTTTC.

Concerning this clone itself: A much more abundant neighbour one base away suggests this may be a read error. Other DNA sequences in this specimen translate into the identical CDR3. This chain uses TRBV5-1 with TRBJ1-1, with D possibly being TRBD1 (5 bases). CDR1 SGHRS and CDR2 YFSETQ come from the germline V gene. The length of the CDR3 is 14 residues. CDR3 coding DNA: TGCGCCAGCAGCGTACTTGGGGCTTCCACTGAGGCTTTCTTT. It specifies CASSVLGASTEAFF.

At least ten counts were recorded for this clone. Other nucleotide sequences from this sample produce the same CDR3. The chain couples TRBV20-1 to TRBJ1-1; D gene unclear. Trimming took off 1 base at V and 5 bases at J, with 11 bases between the two ends. Germline V CDR1 and CDR2: DFQATT, SNEGSKA (reference sequence). The CDR3 is made up of 13 amino acids. CDR3 region: CSARGGGMTEAFF. CDR3 sequence (DNA): TGCAGTGCTAGAGGGGGAGGGATGACTGAAGCTTTCTTT.

This clone showed up many times. The chain joins TRBV4-2 to TRBJ2-1; D gene uncertain. CDR1 is LGHNA and CDR2 is YNFKEQ in the germline V gene. Trimming left V 1 base short and J 6 bases short, with 7 bases between. The CDR3 contains 13 residues. CDR3 nucleotides: TGTGCCAGCAGCCAAGCAGGTGGCAATGAGCAGTTCTTC. This codes for CASSQAGGNEQFF.

This clone was detected ten times or more. The rearrangement links TRBV4-1 to TRBJ2-1; D unclear. The CDR3 is made up of 12 amino acids. Germline V gene lookup returns CDR1 MGHRA and CDR2 YSYEKL. Trimming removed 2 bases from V and 9 bases from J, with 8 bases in between. DNA for the CDR3: TGCGCCAGCAGCCAACCAACGGGTGAGCAGTTCTTC. This translates into CASSQPTGEQFF.

About this clone itself: A read error may be the cause here, since a much bigger clone is one base away. This chain links TRBV4-2 with TRBJ1-1; D gene uncertain. The CDR3 sequence is 11 residues long. V lost 6 bases and J lost 8, with 10 bases in between. The germline gives CDR1 LGHNA, CDR2 YNFKEQ. The DNA for the CDR3 is TGTGCCAGCAGTCTGAATTGGGAAGCTTTCTTT. This codes for CASSLNWEAFF.

This clone has at least ten counts. The chain has TRBV6-1 and TRBJ2-6; D gene uncertain. The CDR3 runs 15 residues. The germline V and J ends were trimmed by 3 bases and 4 bases, with 10 bases remaining between them. CDR1 and CDR2 (germline): MNHNS, SASEGT. CDR3 bases: TGTGCCAGCAGTGAGGACGTCTCCGGGGCCAACGTCCTGACTTTC. Translated: CASSEDVSGANVLTF.

The table lists this clone with many counts. The rearrangement joins TRBV13 to TRBJ2-1; 7 bases map to TRBD1. The germline gives CDR1 PRHDT, CDR2 FYEKMQ (reference sequence). J was trimmed by 8 bases and V by 4 bases; bases with no gene match: 5. This CDR3 contains 13 residues. Here the CDR3 reads CASSSLQGYEQFF. CDR3 DNA sequence: TGTGCCAGCAGCTCCCTACAGGGGTATGAGCAGTTCTTC. Based on the CDR3 plus reference TRBV13 and TRBJ2-1, the full variable domain is AAGVIQSPRHLIKEKRETATLKCYPIPRHDTVYWYQQGPGQDPQFLISFYEKMQSDKGSIPDRFSAQQFSDYHSELNMSSLELGDSALYFCASSSLQGYEQFFGPGTRLTVL.

This clone was picked up many times. The chain carries TRBV12-3 or TRBV12-4 and TRBJ2-2; D might be TRBD1 or TRBD2, each matching 5 bases. V lost 1 base and J lost 8, with 8 bases in between. This CDR3 is 13 amino acids long. For the CDR3, the DNA is TGTGCCAGCAGTTTAGGGGACGGAGGGGAGCTGTTTTTT. Protein: CASSLGDGGELFF.

This clone was recorded at least ten times. This chain's CDR3 is CASSHGAYNSPLHF. The DNA for the CDR3 is TGTGCCAGCAGCCACGGGGCCTATAATTCACCCCTCCACTTT. This chain uses TRBV3-1 with TRBJ1-6, with D unclear. Trimming shortened V by 3 bases and J by 2 bases, and 5 bases separated the two germline ends. The CDR3 contains 14 residues. Germline CDR1 and CDR2: LGHDT and YNNKEL (reference sequence). The full variable domain, its missing parts supplied by reference TRBV3-1 and TRBJ1-6, is DTAVSQTPKYLVTQMGNDKSIKCEQNLGHDTMYWYKQDSKKFLKIMFSYNNKELIINETVPNRFSPKSPDKAHLNLHINSLELGDSAVYFCASSHGAYNSPLHFGNGTRLTVT.

On this clone: This sequence may be a read error, since a much larger clone differs from it by one base. The V and J genes are TRBV6-2 or TRBV6-3 and TRBJ1-2; 7 bases map to TRBD1. From germline, CDR1 is MNHEY and CDR2 SVGEGT. The length of the CDR3 is 14 residues. V lost 4 bases and J lost 4; bases outside the gene matches: 6. The CDR3 sequence: CASSSNRGGYGYTF. The DNA for the CDR3 is TGTGCCAGCAGTTCGAACAGGGGCGGCTATGGCTACACCTTC.

This clone was picked up many times. This may be a read error: a much more frequent sequence differs by one nucleotide. CDR3 sequence: CASNPWAGGGQPQHF. The CDR3 coding sequence is TGTGCCAGCAACCCCTGGGCGGGGGGCGGTCAGCCCCAGCATTTT. The chain combines TRBV12-3 or TRBV12-4 with TRBJ1-5; D is perhaps TRBD1 (6 bases). The V and J ends lost 7 bases and 6 bases respectively, with 19 bases between them. The CDR3 consists of 15 residues.

About this clone itself: Its ends do not fully match the called genes, so a read error is possible. This chain uses TRBV5-1 with TRBJ2-2; D tentatively reads TRBD1 or TRBD2 (5 bases each). The CDR3 runs 15 residues. Germline lookup yields CDR1 SGHRS and CDR2 YFSETQ. The CDR3, as DNA: TGCGCCAGCAGCTCTCGGGACCCGAACACCTGGGAGCTGTTTTTT. This sequence encodes CASSSRDPNTWELFF.

This clone was counted at least ten times. V usage is TRBV6-1 and J usage is TRBJ1-2, with TRBD1 matching over 7 bases. CDR3 size: 13 residues. The V segment lost 7 bases and the J segment 7 bases; nucleotides outside the gene matches: 9. In germline, CDR1 is MNHNS, CDR2 SASEGT. The CDR3 DNA reads as TGTGCCAGCAATCCGACAGGGTTGCCTGGCTACACCTTC. Its protein is CASNPTGLPGYTF.

This clone was found many times. The chain couples TRBV6-2 or TRBV6-3 to TRBJ2-1; no reliable D call. In germline, CDR1 is MNHEY, CDR2 SVGEGT. Trimming removed 0 bases at V and 7 bases at J, with 13 bases between. This CDR3 is built from 15 residues. DNA for the CDR3: TGTGCCAGCAGTTACTCGGCAACCCTTCGGAATGAGCAGTTCTTC. Translated: CASSYSATLRNEQFF.

In its sample, this clone was seen many times. The V and J genes are TRBV7-9 and TRBJ2-1; no clear D gene. CDR3 length: 15 amino acids. From germline, CDR1 is SEHNR and CDR2 FQNEAQ (reference sequence). V lost 1 base and J 6 bases, leaving 13 bases between the germline ends. The DNA for the CDR3 is TGTGCCAGCAGCTTAGTGCCAGGAATGATCAATGAGCAGTTCTTC. Protein product: CASSLVPGMINEQFF. Full variable domain (missing parts from reference TRBV7-9 and TRBJ2-1): DTGVSQNPRHKITKRGQNVTFRCDPISEHNRLYWYRQTLGQGPEFLTYFQNEAQLEKSRLLSDRFSAERPKGSFSTLEIQRTEQGDSAMYLCASSLVPGMINEQFFGPGTRLTVL.

This clone has a handful of counts. Since a much larger clone is just one base distant, this may be a read error. V is TRBV10-3 and J is TRBJ2-5; the D gene is possibly TRBD2 (6 bases). V dropped 4 bases and J dropped 5 bases, with 14 bases sitting between them. Germline loops: CDR1 ENHRY, CDR2 SYGVKD. CDR3 length: 14 residues. The CDR3 sequence is CAISGGDGPETQYF. The CDR3 DNA sequence: TGTGCCATCAGTGGGGGGGATGGCCCGGAGACCCAGTACTTC.

This clone has at least ten counts. The chain employs TRBV6-2 or TRBV6-3 and TRBJ1-5, with a weak D call TRBD1 (6 bases). The ends were cut back, 6 bases at V and 4 bases at J, with 19 bases in the middle. There are 16 residues in the CDR3. From germline, CDR1 is MNHEY and CDR2 SVGEGT. The CDR3 region has the DNA TGTGCCAGCAGACCCCGGAGGGGGGCCAAAAATCAGCCCCAGCATTTT. Translating gives CASRPRRGAKNQPQHF.

This clone came up many times. Sequence at one end of the junction differs from germline and may be a read error. The V and J genes are TRBV11-2 and TRBJ1-1; TRBD1 might be the D (6 bases). CDR3 length: 13 residues. CDR1 and CDR2 from the germline V gene are SGHAT and FQNNGV. The CDR3 region has the DNA TGTGCCAGCACCTTACCGGGGGCCTTTGAAGCTTTCTTT. Amino acid sequence: CASTLPGAFEAFF.

Many counts were recorded for this clone. The chain carries TRBV18 and TRBJ1-1, with 7 bases fitting TRBD1. This CDR3 comprises 13 residues. Germline values: CDR1 KGHSH, CDR2 LQKENI. V was pared by 5 bases and J by 5 bases, with 5 bases of the junction left unmatched. This CDR3 reads CASSSGQVTEAFF. The CDR3 DNA sequence: TGTGCCAGCTCAAGTGGACAGGTGACTGAAGCTTTCTTT.

This clone appeared many times. V is TRBV20-1 and J is TRBJ1-5; no firm D call. The CDR3 sequence is 13 residues long. Germline loops: CDR1 DFQATT, CDR2 SNEGSKA (reference sequence). Between the trimmed V and J ends, which lost 4 bases and 4 bases, there was a span of 11 bases. The CDR3 reads CSAIQALNQPQHF. CDR3 nucleotide sequence: TGCAGTGCTATCCAGGCTCTTAATCAGCCCCAGCATTTT.

This clone was picked up a small number of times. This may be a read error: a much more frequent sequence differs by one nucleotide. The J gene is TRBJ1-5, the V gene TRBV20-1; D unclear. Germline values: CDR1 DFQATT, CDR2 SNEGSKA (reference sequence). CDR3 length: 16 amino acids. As DNA, the CDR3 is TGCGGTGCTAGCGTAGGCGGTGAGCCCGGTGAGCGACCCCAGCATTTT. This codes for CGASVGGEPGERPQHF.

This sequence joins TRBV20-1 and TRBJ2-3; D call uncertain. Germline V gene sequence: CDR1 DFQATT, CDR2 SNEGSKA (reference sequence). Trimming left V 1 base short and J 0 bases short, with 5 bases between. This CDR3 has 13 residues. CDR3 loop: CSARVGSTDTQYF. The CDR3 DNA reads TGCAGTGCTAGAGTAGGTAGCACAGATACGCAGTATTTT.

This clone was detected a few times. The junction departs from the called germline gene at one end, perhaps through a read error. V is TRBV29-1 and J is TRBJ2-7, with 7 bases that match TRBD1. The germline gives CDR1 SQVTM, CDR2 ANQGSEA. CDR3 size: 9 residues. CDR3 residues: CSDRGEQHF. The CDR3 coding sequence is TGCAGCGACAGGGGCGAGCAGCACTTC.

The gene calls are TRBV6-1 and TRBJ1-5, with 8 bases aligning to TRBD1. The CDR3 is 15 amino acids. From germline, CDR1 is MNHNS and CDR2 SASEGT. J lost 6 bases, V lost 2 bases, and 6 bases had no gene match. The CDR3 is CASSEPSGGIQPQHF. The CDR3 DNA reads as TGTGCCAGCAGTGAACCTTCAGGGGGCATTCAGCCCCAGCATTTT.

This clone was counted many times. The rearrangement links TRBV5-4 to TRBJ1-2, with D possibly matching TRBD1 (6 bases). The CDR3 has 15 amino acids. The germline gives CDR1 SGHNT, CDR2 YYREEE (reference sequence). Trimming removed 0 bases at V and 7 bases at J, with 16 bases between. CDR3 bases: TGTGCCAGCAGCTTGGTGGGGGGCGCTTGGAGTGGCTACACCTTC. Protein product: CASSLVGGAWSGYTF.

This clone came up many times. The chain has TRBV18 and TRBJ1-1; 11 bases are a match to TRBD1. The CDR3 runs to 15 residues. Germline CDR1 KGHSH, CDR2 LQKENI. With V trimmed by 2 bases and J by 11 bases, 10 bases remained unmatched. The CDR3 coding sequence is TGTGCCAGCTCACCAGCTCCGGGACAGGGGGTCGTGGCTTTCTTT. This gives the protein CASSPAPGQGVVAFF.